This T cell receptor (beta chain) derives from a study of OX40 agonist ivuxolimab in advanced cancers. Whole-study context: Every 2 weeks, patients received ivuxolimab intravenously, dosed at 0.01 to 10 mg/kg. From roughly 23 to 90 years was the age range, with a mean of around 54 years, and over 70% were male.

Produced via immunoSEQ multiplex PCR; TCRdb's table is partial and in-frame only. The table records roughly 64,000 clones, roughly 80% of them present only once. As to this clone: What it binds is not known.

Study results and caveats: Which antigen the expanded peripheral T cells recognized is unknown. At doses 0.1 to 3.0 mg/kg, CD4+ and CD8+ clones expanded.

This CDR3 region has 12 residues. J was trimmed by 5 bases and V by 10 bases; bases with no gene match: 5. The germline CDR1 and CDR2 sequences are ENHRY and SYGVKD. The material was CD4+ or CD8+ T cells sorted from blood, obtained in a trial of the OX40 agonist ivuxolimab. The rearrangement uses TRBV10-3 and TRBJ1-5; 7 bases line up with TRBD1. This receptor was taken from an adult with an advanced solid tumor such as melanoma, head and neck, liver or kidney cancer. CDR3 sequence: CATQGNDQPQHF. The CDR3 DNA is TGTGCCACACAGGGGAACGATCAGCCCCAGCATTTT.